These T cell receptor beta chains were read from a single sample in a study of T cell responses to AZD1222 COVID-19 vaccine. Using immunoSEQ multiplex PCR, the repertoire was profiled, and TCRdb retains in-frame clones only, with some absent. This table holds about 100,000 clones, approximately 90% found once. The sequencing used peripheral blood, collected on day 0 of AZD1222 vaccination. All receptors come from an adult in good health. The CDR3 runs from the conserved cysteine through the conserved F or W. D genes are given only for firm matches. Expanded clones are given a class, and other clones once, few, many or no size at all.

J: TRBJ2-7; V: TRBV20-1; D: -; size: once; DNA: TGCAGTGCTAATGACAGGCTTACTCCCTACGAGCAGTACTTC; CDR3: CSANDRLTPYEQYF
J: TRBJ2-1; V: TRBV5-5; D: -; size: -; DNA: TGTGCCAGCAGCTCGGGAACGGGGGTTACCTACAATGAGCAGTTCTTC; CDR3: CASSSGTGVTYNEQFF
J: TRBJ1-3; V: TRBV7-8; D: -; size: -; DNA: TGTGCCAGCAACAAGGGTAGTGGAAACACCATATATTTT; CDR3: CASNKGSGNTIYF
J: TRBJ2-1; V: TRBV2; D: -; size: -; DNA: TGTGCCAGCAGACCCTTTACTAGCAAGGCCAATGAGCAGTTCTTC; CDR3: CASRPFTSKANEQFF
J: TRBJ1-2; V: TRBV7-2; D: -; size: -; DNA: TGTGCCAGCAGCACCGGACGGACTCCTGGCTACACCTTC; CDR3: CASSTGRTPGYTF
J: TRBJ1-6; V: TRBV30; D: -; size: -; DNA: TGTGCCGCAACCGACACAGGCAATTCACCCCTCCACTTT; CDR3: CAATDTGNSPLHF
J: TRBJ1-4; V: TRBV2; D: -; size: -; DNA: TGTGCCAGCAGCGTTGGCGGGCCTCCTGAAAAACTGTTTTTT; CDR3: CASSVGGPPEKLFF
J: TRBJ2-7; V: TRBV11-3; D: TRBD1; size: -; DNA: TGTGCCAGCAGCCCCCGGGACAGGAGGCCCTACGAGCAGTACTTC; CDR3: CASSPRDRRPYEQYF
J: TRBJ1-5; V: TRBV25-1; D: -; size: -; DNA: TGTGCCAGCAGTGGGGAGGGGAGCAATCAGCCCCAGCATTTT; CDR3: CASSGEGSNQPQHF
J: TRBJ2-2; V: TRBV5-4; D: -; size: -; DNA: TGTGCCAGCAGTCCTTCCAGGGGGGCGACCGGGGAGCTGTTTTTT; CDR3: CASSPSRGATGELFF
J: TRBJ2-1; V: TRBV5-8; D: -; size: few; DNA: TGTGCCAGCAGCTTTTTGAGTGTGGGGGATGAGCAGTTCTTC; CDR3: CASSFLSVGDEQFF
J: TRBJ1-5; V: TRBV7-2; D: -; size: -; DNA: TGTGCCAGCAGCTACGCAGGCCAGCCCCAGCATTTT; CDR3: CASSYAGQPQHF
J: TRBJ1-1; V: TRBV27; D: -; size: -; DNA: TGTGCCAGCAGTTTGGGGAGGGCGGGGTACACTGAAGCTTTCTTT; CDR3: CASSLGRAGYTEAFF
J: TRBJ2-6; V: TRBV19; D: TRBD1; size: -; DNA: TGTGCCAGTAGTCCAACAGGGGCTGGGGCCAACGTCCTGACTTTC; CDR3: CASSPTGAGANVLTF
J: TRBJ2-7; V: TRBV3-1/TRBV3-2; D: -; size: -; DNA: TGTGCCAGCAGCCGCACATTTATGGGAAACAGGGAAGGCGAGCAGTACTTC; CDR3: CASSRTFMGNREGEQYF
J: TRBJ1-6; V: TRBV2; D: -; size: -; DNA: TGTGCCAGCAGTGCACAGAGCCTAAATTCACCCCTCCACTTT; CDR3: CASSAQSLNSPLHF
J: TRBJ1-2; V: TRBV6-5; D: TRBD1; size: -; DNA: TGTGCCAGCAAAGGAGGACAGGGGGACTTCTATGGCTACACCTTC; CDR3: CASKGGQGDFYGYTF
J: TRBJ1-2; V: TRBV3-1/TRBV3-2; D: -; size: -; DNA: TGTGCCAGCAGCCAAGGGGGGATGGGAAACTATGGCTACACCTTC; CDR3: CASSQGGMGNYGYTF
J: TRBJ1-4; V: TRBV18; D: -; size: -; DNA: TGTGCCAGCTCACCAGATCGGGACGGTGGACTGTTTTTT; CDR3: CASSPDRDGGLFF
J: TRBJ1-2; V: TRBV5-6; D: -; size: -; DNA: TGTGCCAGCAGCTTGGTCCAGGGCTATGGCTACACCTTC; CDR3: CASSLVQGYGYTF
J: TRBJ1-3; V: TRBV10-1; D: -; size: once; DNA: TGCGCCAGCAGTGATCAGGGCCCTGGAAACACCATATATTTT; CDR3: CASSDQGPGNTIYF
J: TRBJ2-7; V: TRBV2; D: -; size: -; DNA: TGTGCCAGCAGGTCACCCGGAGGGAGCTCCTACGAGCAGTACTTC; CDR3: CASRSPGGSSYEQYF
J: TRBJ2-1; V: TRBV11-2; D: -; size: -; DNA: TGTGCCAGCAGCCCTCCTAGGGTGTATGAGCAGTTCTTC; CDR3: CASSPPRVYEQFF
J: TRBJ1-2; V: TRBV10-3; D: TRBD1; size: -; DNA: TGTGCCATCAGTGGCTCGGACAGGGGATCGAATGGCTACACCTTC; CDR3: CAISGSDRGSNGYTF
J: TRBJ2-1; V: TRBV7-9; D: TRBD2; size: -; DNA: TGTGCCAGCACTCTTGGCGGGGGAACCAATGAGCAGTTCTTC; CDR3: CASTLGGGTNEQFF
J: TRBJ2-5; V: TRBV7-2; D: -; size: -; DNA: TGTGCCAGCAGCTTATTCGGGGGTACCCAGTACTTC; CDR3: CASSLFGGTQYF
J: TRBJ2-7; V: TRBV7-2; D: TRBD1; size: -; DNA: TGTGCCAGCAGCTTATCGGACAGGGGCTACGAGCAGTACTTC; CDR3: CASSLSDRGYEQYF
J: TRBJ1-4; V: TRBV20-1; D: -; size: -; DNA: TGCAGTGCTAGTAAGGGTCCGGAAAAACTGTTTTTT; CDR3: CSASKGPEKLFF
J: TRBJ1-1; V: TRBV5-4; D: -; size: -; DNA: TGTGCCAGCAGCTTGGATCGGGGGCAGGTAGCTTTCTTT; CDR3: CASSLDRGQVAFF
J: TRBJ1-1; V: TRBV3-1/TRBV3-2; D: -; size: -; DNA: TGTGCCAGCAGCCAAGATGGTAGCAGAGAAGCTTTCTTT; CDR3: CASSQDGSREAFF
J: TRBJ2-3; V: TRBV6-6; D: -; size: once; DNA: TGTGCCAGCAGACCGGGACATAGCACAGATACGCAGTATTTT; CDR3: CASRPGHSTDTQYF
J: TRBJ2-3; V: TRBV18; D: -; size: -; DNA: TGTGCCAGCTCACCGGAGGGGGGGGCACAAAATACGCAGTATTTT; CDR3: CASSPEGGAQNTQYF
J: TRBJ1-3; V: TRBV28; D: -; size: -; DNA: TGTGCCAGCACTCCGTTAGATTCTGGAAACACCATATATTTT; CDR3: CASTPLDSGNTIYF
J: TRBJ1-1; V: TRBV18; D: -; size: -; DNA: TGTGCCAGCTCCCAGGGCTCGTTTCTAACTGAAGCTTTCTTT; CDR3: CASSQGSFLTEAFF
J: TRBJ1-3; V: TRBV19; D: -; size: -; DNA: TGTGCCAGTAGCCCACGCCCGGTCGGGGTCGGAAACACCATATATTTT; CDR3: CASSPRPVGVGNTIYF
J: TRBJ1-2; V: TRBV2; D: TRBD1; size: -; DNA: TGTGCCAGCAGGAACAGGGGCCATCTCTATGGCTACACCTTC; CDR3: CASRNRGHLYGYTF
J: TRBJ1-2; V: TRBV5-6; D: -; size: -; DNA: TGTGCCAGCAGCTTGGAGGCAGGCTATGGCTACACCTTC; CDR3: CASSLEAGYGYTF
J: TRBJ2-1; V: TRBV24-1; D: TRBD1; size: -; DNA: TGTGCCACCAGTGATGCTGGCGGGACAGGGGGTGACAATGAGCAGTTCTTC; CDR3: CATSDAGGTGGDNEQFF
J: TRBJ2-3; V: TRBV24-1; D: TRBD2; size: -; DNA: TGTGCCACCAGTGGTAGCGGGGATACAGATACGCAGTATTTT; CDR3: CATSGSGDTDTQYF
J: TRBJ1-6; V: TRBV5-1; D: TRBD1; size: -; DNA: TGCGCCAGCAGCTTGCCCACGGGACAGGGAAATTCACCCCTCCACTTT; CDR3: CASSLPTGQGNSPLHF
J: TRBJ1-5; V: TRBV28; D: -; size: once; DNA: TGTGCCAGCAGTTTAATCGACAGCGTCGATAGCAATCAGCCCCAGCATTTT; CDR3: CASSLIDSVDSNQPQHF
J: TRBJ1-2; V: TRBV7-2; D: -; size: -; DNA: TGTGCCAGCAGCTTTAAATCTCGGGTGGGCTACACCTTC; CDR3: CASSFKSRVGYTF
J: TRBJ1-2; V: TRBV14; D: -; size: -; DNA: TGTGCCAGCAGCCAGACACGGAACTATGGCTACACCTTC; CDR3: CASSQTRNYGYTF
J: TRBJ1-2; V: TRBV4-1; D: -; size: -; DNA: TGCGCCAGCAGTCCGGGCAGTGGGGCCTATGGCTACACCTTC; CDR3: CASSPGSGAYGYTF
J: TRBJ1-4; V: TRBV18; D: -; size: -; DNA: TGTGCCAGCTCACCATCGCGGCAGGGAACGGTGGGTGAAAAACTGTTTTTT; CDR3: CASSPSRQGTVGEKLFF
J: TRBJ1-1; V: TRBV2; D: -; size: -; DNA: TGTGCCACCCGGTACGGGACGGTGAACACTGAAGCTTTCTTT; CDR3: CATRYGTVNTEAFF
J: TRBJ1-1; V: TRBV30; D: -; size: once; DNA: TGTGCCTGGAGGGGGGCCGGGGGGAACACTGAAGCTTTCTTT; CDR3: CAWRGAGGNTEAFF
J: TRBJ2-1; V: TRBV3-1/TRBV3-2; D: TRBD2; size: -; DNA: TGTGCCAGCAGCATCCGACTAGCGGGCAGCTCCGATGAGCAGTTCTTC; CDR3: CASSIRLAGSSDEQFF
J: TRBJ2-5; V: TRBV5-1; D: -; size: -; DNA: TGCGCCAGCAGAACAGGGACTGGTAGGGAGACCCAGTACTTC; CDR3: CASRTGTGRETQYF
J: TRBJ1-1; V: TRBV2; D: TRBD1; size: -; DNA: TGTGCCAGCACCCGGACAGGGCGGACTGAAGCTTTCTTT; CDR3: CASTRTGRTEAFF
J: TRBJ2-7; V: TRBV12-3/TRBV12-4; D: -; size: -; DNA: TGTGCCAGCAGTTCGAAGGGTGCCTACGAGCAGTACTTC; CDR3: CASSSKGAYEQYF
J: TRBJ1-1; V: TRBV6-5; D: -; size: once; DNA: TGTGCCAGCAGTATAGGGATTTTTTCTGAAGCTTTCTTT; CDR3: CASSIGIFSEAFF
J: TRBJ2-7; V: TRBV4-2; D: TRBD1; size: -; DNA: TGTGCCAGCAGCCTGGGACAGGGGAGCCCATACGAGCAGTACTTC; CDR3: CASSLGQGSPYEQYF
J: TRBJ1-2; V: TRBV12-3/TRBV12-4; D: -; size: -; DNA: TGTGCCAGCAGCTCCGGATCTAACTATGGCTACACCTTC; CDR3: CASSSGSNYGYTF
J: TRBJ2-3; V: TRBV4-1; D: TRBD2; size: -; DNA: TGCGCCAGCAGCCGGGGGGGAACAGATACGCAGTATTTT; CDR3: CASSRGGTDTQYF
J: TRBJ1-5; V: TRBV28; D: -; size: -; DNA: TGTGCCAGCAGTTCCCTAAGTCGTGGCAATCAGCCCCAGCATTTT; CDR3: CASSSLSRGNQPQHF
J: TRBJ2-7; V: TRBV7-9; D: -; size: once; DNA: TGTGCCAGCAGGCCGGGAAACACCTACGAGCAGTACTTC; CDR3: CASRPGNTYEQYF
J: TRBJ2-4; V: TRBV19; D: TRBD1; size: -; DNA: TGTGCCAGTAGTTCACGGACAGGGGTTGACATTCAGTACTTC; CDR3: CASSSRTGVDIQYF